The T cell receptor (beta chain) under discussion was sequenced for a study of T-cell memory formation after mild COVID-19. The wider study: TCR clusters were mostly confined to one donor each.

This clonotype was picked up many times. TCRdb analysed the 5' RACE reads with MiXCR anew, one entry per CDR3 protein. This table holds about 130,000 distinct CDR3 sequences, roughly 6% found once. The germline CDR1 and CDR2 sequences are SGHKS and YYEKEE (reference sequence). This CDR3 comprises 15 residues. The ends lost 0 bases at V and 6 bases at J; junction bases unmatched: 8. This TCR was sampled from an adult woman who had mild COVID-19 (a few samples of this study predate the infection). Cell type and time point are not known. V usage is TRBV5-5 and J usage is TRBJ2-7, with TRBD2 identical over 8 bases. What was sequenced was PBMCs or a T cell subset sorted from them (not recorded which). CDR3 bases: TGTGCCAGCAGCTTGGCCGTAGCGGGGTCGGCCGAGCAGTACTTC. This gives the protein CASSLAVAGSAEQYF.